This record looks at one TCR beta chain sequence and its context. Here immunoSEQ multiplex PCR was the method, and the copy in TCRdb shows in-frame clones only, minus some. The sample lists about 12,000 clones, roughly 93% occurring once. Trimming removed 1 base from V and 3 bases from J, with 12 bases in between. This CDR3 is built from 15 residues. Germline V gives CDR1 SEHNR, CDR2 FQNEAQ (reference sequence). The data belong to a study of technical replicates of blood from a few donors. Sequenced material: PBMCs. The source of this sequence is a human donor in good health. The chain combines TRBV7-9 with TRBJ2-5, with D perhaps TRBD2 (5 bases). The CDR3 region is CASSLVGSVEETQYF. In nucleotides, the CDR3 is TGTGCCAGCAGCTTAGTTGGTAGCGTGGAAGAGACCCAGTACTTC.